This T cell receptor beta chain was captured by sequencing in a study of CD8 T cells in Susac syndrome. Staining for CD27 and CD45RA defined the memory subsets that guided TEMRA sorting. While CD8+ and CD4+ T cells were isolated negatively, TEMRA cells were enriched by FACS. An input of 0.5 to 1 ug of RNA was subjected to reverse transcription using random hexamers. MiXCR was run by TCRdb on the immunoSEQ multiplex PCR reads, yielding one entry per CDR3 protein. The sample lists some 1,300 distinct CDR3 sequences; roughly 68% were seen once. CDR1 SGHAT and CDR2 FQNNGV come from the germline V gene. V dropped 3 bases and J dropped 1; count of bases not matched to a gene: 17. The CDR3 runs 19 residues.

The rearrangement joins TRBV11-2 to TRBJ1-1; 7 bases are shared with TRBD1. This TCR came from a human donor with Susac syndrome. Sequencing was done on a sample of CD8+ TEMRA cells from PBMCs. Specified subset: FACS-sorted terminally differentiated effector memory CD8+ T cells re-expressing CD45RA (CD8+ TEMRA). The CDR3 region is CASSFQPVQGDCRNTEAFF. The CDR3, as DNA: TGTGCCAGCAGCTTTCAACCGGTTCAGGGGGACTGCAGGAACACTGAAGCTTTCTTT.